The source of this T cell receptor (beta chain) is a study of shared clonotypes between healthy human individuals. TCRdb's copy holds only in-frame clones and misses some; the assay was immunoSEQ multiplex PCR. The data contain around 700,000 clones, about 78% of them singletons. V was clipped by 3 bases and J by 9 bases, with 10 bases between them. CDR1 and CDR2 from the germline V gene are MRHNA and SNTAGT. The CDR3 has 12 amino acids. Input material: memory CD4+ T cells sorted from blood. Noted subset: CD45RA-negative fraction. The chain joins TRBV6-4 to TRBJ2-3; D is undetermined. The TCR was taken from a woman aged 25 to 39 in good health. Written as DNA, the CDR3 is TGTGCCAGCAGTGATTATGCACGGACGCAGTATTTT. Translated: CASSDYARTQYF.